A single sample gave rise to the 31 T cell receptor beta chains below, sequenced in a study of post-analysis software for immune sequencing data. For these TCRs, the target antigens are not known. Unique molecular identifiers were built into the TCR beta cDNA libraries. Each CDR3 protein gets one entry after TCRdb re-called the PCR reads with MiXCR. The profile shows more than 450,000 distinct CDR3 sequences, roughly 40% of them singletons. Study conclusions and caveats: In patients, TRBV5-6, TRBV5-1 and TRBV20-1 belonged to 4 or 5 TRBV segments found more frequently than in controls.

Sample: blood. The receptors were sampled from a girl between 10 and 17 years old with multiple sclerosis.

In its sample, this clonotype was seen once. The chain has TRBV6-5 and TRBJ2-2, with 8 bases aligning to TRBD1. Germline trimming cut 4 bases from V and 3 bases from J; bases unmatched to any gene: 10. This CDR3 has 17 amino acids. Germline V gives CDR1 MNHEY, CDR2 SVGAGI. CDR3: CASSLESRTGHTGELFF. For the CDR3, the DNA is TGTGCCAGCAGTTTGGAGAGTAGGACAGGGCACACCGGGGAGCTGTTTTTT.

The rearrangement uses TRBV19 and TRBJ1-1, with 8 bases fitting TRBD1. The V gene end was trimmed by 1 base and the J gene end by 11 bases; junction bases not matched to a gene: 9. CDR1 LNHDA and CDR2 SQIVND come from the germline V gene (reference sequence). The CDR3 totals 14 residues. This CDR3 reads CASSIGTGGGAAFF. CDR3 nucleotide sequence: TGTGCCAGTAGTATAGGCACAGGGGGAGGTGCGGCTTTCTTT. The variable domain in full, with the rest retrieved from reference TRBV19 and TRBJ1-1, is DGGITQSPKYLFRKEGQNVTLSCEQNLNHDAMYWYRQDPGQGLRLIYYSQIVNDFQKGDIAEGYSVSREKKESFPLTVTSAQKNPTAFYLCASSIGTGGGAAFFGQGTRLTVV.

The table lists this clonotype with a few counts. The genes are TRBV12-3 or TRBV12-4 and TRBJ2-5; D unclear. Trimming removed 5 bases at V and 1 base at J, with 5 bases between. The CDR3 loop spans 12 amino acids. In DNA form, the CDR3 reads TGTGCCAGCAGTCCCCCCCAAGAGACCCAGTACTTC. Its protein product is CASSPPQETQYF.

The chain is built from TRBV11-2 and TRBJ2-7, with 10 positions matching TRBD2. The CDR3 runs to 18 residues. CDR1 SGHAT and CDR2 FQNNGV come from the germline V gene. V lost 5 bases to trimming and J lost 3 bases; unmatched junction nucleotides: 16. CDR3 sequence (DNA): TGTGCCAGCAGCCCCCGGGGTCCGGGACTAGCGCATTACTACGAGCAGTACTTC. Translated: CASSPRGPGLAHYYEQYF.

A few counts support this clonotype. V and J are TRBV20-1 and TRBJ2-4; a weak D match, TRBD1 (7 bases). The CDR3 spans 14 residues. V lost 2 bases to trimming and J lost 8 bases, with 16 bases between them. Germline V gives CDR1 DFQATT, CDR2 SNEGSKA (reference sequence). This CDR3 is CSARTTGRMDIQYF. The CDR3 DNA is TGCAGTGCTAGAACGACAGGGAGGATGGACATTCAGTACTTC.

This clonotype was seen many times. The CDR3 is CASTWGETQYF. CDR3 DNA sequence: TGCGCCAGCACCTGGGGAGAGACCCAGTACTTC. The chain joins TRBV5-1 to TRBJ2-5; unclear D gene. Germline V gene data show CDR1 as SGHRS and CDR2 as YFSETQ. V lost 6 bases and J 4 bases, leaving 7 bases between the germline ends. This CDR3 contains 11 residues.

The chain links TRBV12-3 or TRBV12-4 to TRBJ2-1, with D perhaps TRBD1 or TRBD2 (6 bases each). The CDR3 contains 16 residues. V lost 4 bases and J lost 3, with 16 bases in between. The CDR3 DNA is TGTGCCAGCAGTTACGACCAGGGGAGGAACTACAATGAGCAGTTCTTC. This encodes CASSYDQGRNYNEQFF.

This rearrangement joins TRBV20-1 to TRBJ2-3; 10 nucleotides align to TRBD1. CDR3 length: 14 residues. The ends lost 6 bases at V and 3 bases at J; junction bases unmatched: 6. Germline CDR1 DFQATT, CDR2 SNEGSKA (reference sequence). The CDR3 region is CSAPDRGQTDTQYF. As DNA, the CDR3 is TGCAGTGCCCCCGACAGGGGGCAAACAGATACGCAGTATTTT.

The chain uses TRBV18 and TRBJ2-7; D call uncertain. Germline CDR1 and CDR2: KGHSH and LQKENI. This CDR3 contains 17 residues. V was pared by 0 bases and J by 7 bases, with 22 bases between. CDR3 protein: CASSPPGIADLPDEQYF. The CDR3 coding sequence is TGTGCCAGCTCACCACCGGGCATAGCAGATTTACCAGATGAGCAGTACTTC.

This clonotype occurred a few times. This chain connects TRBV29-1 to TRBJ2-4; D unresolved. CDR3 size: 13 residues. The germline V and J ends were trimmed by 0 bases and 0 bases, with 3 bases remaining between them. CDR1 SQVTM and CDR2 ANQGSEA come from the germline V gene. The CDR3 is CSVEDGAKNIQYF. As DNA, the CDR3 is TGCAGCGTTGAAGACGGAGCCAAAAACATTCAGTACTTC.

The chain joins TRBV3-1 to TRBJ2-1; 8 bases match TRBD2. The V and J ends lost 1 base and 6 bases, in that order; junction bases with no gene match: 11. Per germline, CDR1 LGHDT and CDR2 YNNKEL (reference sequence). There are 17 residues in the CDR3. CDR3 DNA sequence: TGTGCCAGCAGCCAAGTAGGCGGGAGGAAGTTAAGCAATGAGCAGTTCTTC. Translation: CASSQVGGRKLSNEQFF.

This clonotype was detected only a few times. The genes are TRBV20-1 and TRBJ1-5; D remains unclear. V dropped 0 bases and J dropped 1 base, with 13 bases sitting between them. The CDR3 runs to 16 residues. Germline V gene lookup returns CDR1 DFQATT and CDR2 SNEGSKA (reference sequence). CDR3 in amino acids: CSAREGWGSSNQPQHF. In DNA, the CDR3 is TGCAGTGCTAGAGAGGGGTGGGGTTCGAGCAATCAGCCCCAGCATTTT.

This sequence joins TRBV7-9 and TRBJ1-2, with D perhaps matching TRBD1 (6 bases). CDR3 length equals 16 residues. Trimming removed 5 bases at V and 8 bases at J, with 24 bases between. The V gene's germline CDR1 is SEHNR and CDR2 FQNEAQ (reference sequence). This CDR3 reads CASSPYLGARAEGYTF. The CDR3, as DNA: TGTGCCAGCAGCCCCTACTTGGGGGCACGGGCGGAAGGCTACACCTTC.

The chain employs TRBV12-3 or TRBV12-4 and TRBJ2-1; TRBD2 matches 7 bases. The length of the CDR3 is 13 residues. V dropped 6 bases and J dropped 10; count of bases not matched to a gene: 9. The CDR3 sequence: CASRPGGHFEQFF. The CDR3 DNA follows: TGTGCCAGCAGACCGGGGGGTCACTTCGAGCAGTTCTTC.

The chain is built from TRBV29-1 and TRBJ2-4, with no clear D. V was clipped by 6 bases and J by 2 bases, with 14 bases between them. CDR3 length: 14 amino acids. Germline CDR1 is SQVTM and CDR2 is ANQGSEA. CDR3 coding DNA: TGCAGCGTCGCTTTGATGGAATCCAAAAACATTCAGTACTTC. Its translation is CSVALMESKNIQYF.

This clonotype was counted only a few times. The germline gene is not matched at one end of the junction; a read error may be the cause. The chain links TRBV6-6 to TRBJ2-3, with D maybe TRBD1 (5 bases). The CDR3 contains 16 residues. CDR1 MNHNY and CDR2 SVGAGI come from the germline V gene (reference sequence). As DNA, the CDR3 is TGTGCCAGCTGTTATCCCCAGGGAACTAGCACAGATACGCAGTATTTT. Its protein is CASCYPQGTSTDTQYF.

The table lists this clonotype with a few counts. The chain is built from TRBV6-1 and TRBJ1-2, with a weak D call TRBD1 (5 bases). This CDR3 has 12 amino acids. V lost 7 bases, J lost 6 bases, and 12 bases lay in between. From germline, CDR1 is MNHNS and CDR2 SASEGT. As DNA, the CDR3 is TGTGCCAGCACCCGGGACTACGATGGCTACACCTTC. Protein sequence: CASTRDYDGYTF.

The chain joins TRBV20-1 to TRBJ2-7; D possibly corresponds to TRBD1 (7 bases). The J call may be incorrect, as the DNA end agrees better with TRBJ2-5. Germline V gives CDR1 DFQATT, CDR2 SNEGSKA (reference sequence). The CDR3 has 14 amino acids. The CDR3, as DNA: TGCAGTGCTAGAGTATCCGCAGGGGGGGAGACCCAGTACTTC. Translating it yields CSARVSAGGETQYF.

This clonotype turned up a few times. The V call is TRBV6-5, the J call TRBJ1-1; no clear D. The V gene's germline CDR1 is MNHEY and CDR2 SVGAGI. V was pared by 0 bases and J by 4 bases, with 3 bases between. The CDR3 is 12 residues long. Here the CDR3 DNA reads TGTGCCAGCAGTTACTCGGCCACTGAAGCTTTCTTT. Protein product: CASSYSATEAFF.

The chain carries TRBV7-9 and TRBJ2-3, with 9 bases that match TRBD2. V lost 4 bases, J lost 2 bases, and 7 bases stayed unmatched. The length of the CDR3 is 16 residues. CDR1 and CDR2 (germline): SEHNR, FQNEAQ (reference sequence). The CDR3 spells CASSSGLAQNTDTQYF. In nucleotides, the CDR3 is TGTGCCAGCAGCTCGGGACTAGCACAGAACACAGATACGCAGTATTTT.

V gene TRBV20-1 combines with J gene TRBJ2-5; D is ambiguous. The V and J ends lost 5 bases and 1 base respectively, with 14 bases between them. The CDR3 runs to 14 residues. The germline V gene encodes CDR1 DFQATT and CDR2 SNEGSKA (reference sequence). CDR3 sequence: CSAQPSNLQETQYF. In DNA form, the CDR3 reads TGCAGTGCTCAACCTAGTAACCTCCAAGAGACCCAGTACTTC.

Only one count was recorded for this clonotype. This chain joins TRBV7-7 and TRBJ2-7, with TRBD1 matching over 10 bases. The end of the DNA aligns better with TRBJ2-5, so the J call may be wrong. The CDR3 extends over 15 amino acids. Germline V lookup: CDR1 SSHAT, CDR2 FNYEAQ (reference sequence). CDR3 protein: CASSFKTGGPETQYF. The CDR3 DNA reads as TGTGCCAGCAGCTTTAAGACAGGGGGCCCAGAGACCCAGTACTTC.

V usage is TRBV20-1 and J usage is TRBJ2-1; D perhaps matches TRBD2 (7 bases). The CDR3 runs 18 residues. V lost 0 bases to trimming and J lost 3 bases, with 21 bases between them. Germline-derived CDR1 and CDR2 are DFQATT and SNEGSKA (reference sequence). The CDR3 bases are TGCAGTGCTAGAGATCAAAAGGGAGGGGGTCCTATCTACAATGAGCAGTTCTTC. Translated: CSARDQKGGGPIYNEQFF.

This chain uses TRBV5-1 with TRBJ2-1, with 8 bases that match TRBD1. The CDR3 consists of 14 residues. The germline gives CDR1 SGHRS, CDR2 YFSETQ. V gave up 4 bases and J gave up 7 bases; unmatched junction bases: 7. The CDR3 reads CASSRTGSSNEQFF. In nucleotides, the CDR3 is TGCGCCAGCAGCCGGACAGGGTCATCAAATGAGCAGTTCTTC. Looking up the rest from reference TRBV5-1 and TRBJ2-1 gives the full variable domain: KAGVTQTPRYLIKTRGQQVTLSCSPISGHRSVSWYQQTPGQGLQFLFEYFSETQRNKGNFPGRFSGRQFSNSRSEMNVSTLELGDSALYLCASSRTGSSNEQFFGPGTRLTVL.

The chain is built from TRBV7-2 and TRBJ1-2; D might be TRBD1 (6 bases). Trimming stripped 5 bases from V and 6 bases from J, with 22 bases between. Germline V lookup: CDR1 SGHTA, CDR2 FQGNSA. CDR3 size: 16 residues. CDR3 in amino acids: CASSVVQGIPSDGYTF. CDR3 coding DNA: TGTGCCAGCAGCGTAGTACAGGGCATCCCTAGTGATGGCTACACCTTC. The variable domain in full, with the rest retrieved from reference TRBV7-2 and TRBJ1-2, is GAGVSQSPSNKVTEKGKDVELRCDPISGHTALYWYRQSLGQGLEFLIYFQGNSAPDKSGLPSDRFSAERTGGSVSTLTIQRTQQEDSAVYLCASSVVQGIPSDGYTFGSGTRLTVV.

The chain recombines TRBV4-1 with TRBJ2-7, with D uncertain. Trimming removed 1 base from V and 3 bases from J, with 7 bases in between. The CDR3 runs 13 residues. From germline, CDR1 is MGHRA and CDR2 YSYEKL. The CDR3: CASSQGQNYEQYF. The CDR3 coding sequence is TGCGCCAGCAGCCAAGGTCAGAACTACGAGCAGTACTTC.

There are a few counts of this clonotype. The J gene is TRBJ2-3, the V gene TRBV27; TRBD2 is a possible D gene (5 bases). CDR1 is MNHEY and CDR2 is SMNVEV in the germline V gene (reference sequence). The CDR3 spans 15 residues. V was clipped by 6 bases and J by 1 base, with 14 bases between them. CDR3 DNA: TGTGCCAGCAGGTCCCCCGGACTTGGCACAGATACGCAGTATTTT. Protein product: CASRSPGLGTDTQYF.

The J gene is TRBJ2-4, the V gene TRBV20-1; 9 positions match TRBD2. Germline loops: CDR1 DFQATT, CDR2 SNEGSKA (reference sequence). This CDR3 spans 14 amino acids. Losses at the gene ends were 1 base for V and 15 bases for J; bases not matched to a gene: 13. DNA of the CDR3: TGCAGTGCTAGAGCGCGGGAGGGTTCGGTACTTGGGTACTTC. Translating gives CSARAREGSVLGYF.

This clonotype turned up a few times. The DNA of the CDR3 is TGTGCCAGCAGCCCGGCGGGCTGGGGTCTAGAGACCCAGTACTTC. This sequence encodes CASSPAGWGLETQYF. The chain links TRBV7-3 to TRBJ2-5; a possible D gene is TRBD2 (5 bases). The germline CDR1 and CDR2 sequences are SGHTA and FQGTGA. The CDR3 length is 15 residues. V gave up 5 bases and J gave up 4 bases, with 17 bases separating them. The full variable domain, with the rest looked up from reference TRBV7-3 and TRBJ2-5, is GAGVSQTPSNKVTEKGKYVELRCDPISGHTALYWYRQSLGQGPEFLIYFQGTGAADDSGLPNDRFFAVRPEGSVSTLKIQRTERGDSAVYLCASSPAGWGLETQYFGPGTRLLVL.

In its sample, this clonotype was seen a few times. This chain joins TRBV5-1 and TRBJ2-7, with 8 positions matching TRBD2. The trim removed 4 bases at V and 5 bases at J, leaving 8 bases unmatched. Per germline, CDR1 SGHRS and CDR2 YFSETQ. The CDR3 totals 14 residues. The CDR3 nucleotides read TGCGCCAGCAGCGACGGGAGGGCCTACGACGAGCAGTACTTC. Protein: CASSDGRAYDEQYF.

The table lists this clonotype with a count of one. One end of the junction varies from germline; a read error may be responsible. V is TRBV7-9 and J is TRBJ2-3, with 8 bases fitting TRBD1. CDR3 length equals 16 residues. The germline V gene has CDR1 SEHNR and CDR2 FQNEAQ (reference sequence). The CDR3 protein is CVSSFSGGEISDTQYF. The CDR3 nucleotides are TGTGTCAGCAGCTTCTCAGGGGGCGAGATTTCGGATACGCAGTATTTT.